The 15 T cell receptor beta chains below come from one sample, sequenced in a study of blood T cell repertoires in COVID-19. The protocol was immunoSEQ multiplex PCR, while the TCRdb copy is restricted to in-frame clones and leaves out a portion. The sample holds approximately 96,000 clones, over 70% seen once. The sequenced sample was peripheral blood. The receptors were sampled from a woman of 80 years or more with acute or convalescent COVID-19.

Comments on this clone: The sample has other DNA sequences that encode this CDR3 too. The chain couples TRBV28 to TRBJ1-2; maybe TRBD1 (5 bases). The CDR3 has 14 amino acids. Germline loops: CDR1 MDHEN, CDR2 SYDVKM. Between the trimmed V and J ends, which lost 2 bases and 2 bases, there was a span of 9 bases. CDR3 DNA sequence: TGTGCCAGCAGTTTAGAACAGGCAAACTATGGCTACACCTTC. This encodes CASSLEQANYGYTF.

The chain couples TRBV30 to TRBJ1-5; TRBD1 is a possible D gene (5 bases). Germline loops: CDR1 GTSNPN, CDR2 SVGIG (reference sequence). V lost 6 bases and J 0 bases, leaving 9 bases between the germline ends. The CDR3 loop spans 13 amino acids. For the CDR3, the DNA is TGTGCCTGTGGGGCCTATAGCAATCAGCCCCAGCATTTT. As protein: CACGAYSNQPQHF.

The chain couples TRBV28 to TRBJ1-5, with TRBD1 matching 10 bases. Germline lookup yields CDR1 MDHEN and CDR2 SYDVKM. The CDR3 runs to 18 residues. The junction had 16 bases not matched to a gene; V was cut back by 6 bases and J by 5 bases. The CDR3 DNA sequence: TGTGCCAGCAGCCCCCGCGGGACAGGGGTTGCCCCGTATCAGCCCCAGCATTTT. As protein: CASSPRGTGVAPYQPQHF.

The J gene is TRBJ1-1, the V gene TRBV5-1, with TRBD1 matching 8 bases. The CDR3 loop spans 13 amino acids. V was clipped by 5 bases and J by 2 bases; unmatched bases: 2. Germline V gives CDR1 SGHRS, CDR2 YFSETQ. CDR3 sequence (DNA): TGCGCCAGCAGACAGGGGGTAAACACTGAAGCTTTCTTT. Amino acids: CASRQGVNTEAFF.

CDR3 DNA: TGTGCCAGCAGCTCCAGGGGGACCGGGGAGCTGTTTTTT. This translates into CASSSRGTGELFF. The V and J genes are TRBV7-2 and TRBJ2-2, with 7 bases fitting TRBD1. CDR3 length equals 13 residues. J gave up 5 bases and V 4 bases, and 1 base lay outside the gene matches. In germline, CDR1 is SGHTA, CDR2 FQGNSA.

The genes are TRBV3-1 (or the pseudogene TRBV3-2) and TRBJ1-5; D is unresolved. Germline lookup yields CDR1 LGHDT and CDR2 YNNKEL (reference sequence). The CDR3 loop spans 15 amino acids. The V and J ends lost 1 base and 5 bases respectively, with 12 bases between them. The CDR3 loop is CASSQGGKRDQPQHF. The CDR3 coding sequence is TGTGCCAGCAGCCAAGGAGGGAAGCGAGATCAGCCCCAGCATTTT.

CDR3 bases: TGTGCCAGCAGCCTTGACAGGTCGAACACTGAAGCTTTCTTT. This codes for CASSLDRSNTEAFF. This chain joins TRBV27 and TRBJ1-1; a weak D match, TRBD1 (6 bases). V was clipped by 6 bases and J by 1 base, with 12 bases between them. Germline CDR1 and CDR2: MNHEY and SMNVEV (reference sequence). The CDR3 has 14 residues.

The V and J genes are TRBV5-6 and TRBJ2-5; the match to TRBD1 covers 9 bases. Germline assignment: CDR1 SGHDT and CDR2 YYEEEE. V shed 0 bases, J shed 4 bases, and the junction held 1 base outside the gene matches. The CDR3 consists of 14 residues. In DNA form, the CDR3 reads TGTGCCAGCAGCTTGGGACAGGGGGGAGAGACCCAGTACTTC. Residues: CASSLGQGGETQYF.

The rearrangement uses TRBV28 and TRBJ1-1; tentatively, D is TRBD1 (5 bases). Germline lookup yields CDR1 MDHEN and CDR2 SYDVKM. V lost 6 bases to trimming and J lost 7 bases, with 21 bases between them. The CDR3 loop spans 15 amino acids. The CDR3 loop reads CASRQRTGPRDEAFF. DNA for the CDR3: TGTGCCAGCAGGCAGCGAACAGGCCCTAGAGATGAAGCTTTCTTT.

This clone was observed at least ten times. The chain links TRBV19 to TRBJ1-1, with a possible D match to TRBD1 (6 bases). Trimming took 6 bases from V and 1 from J, leaving 12 bases between them. Germline lookup yields CDR1 LNHDA and CDR2 SQIVND (reference sequence). The CDR3 is made up of 14 amino acids. The CDR3 DNA follows: TGTGCCAGTAGACAGACAGGTAGGAACACTGAAGCTTTCTTT. Translating it yields CASRQTGRNTEAFF. The whole variable domain, filled in from reference TRBV19 and TRBJ1-1, reads DGGITQSPKYLFRKEGQNVTLSCEQNLNHDAMYWYRQDPGQGLRLIYYSQIVNDFQKGDIAEGYSVSREKKESFPLTVTSAQKNPTAFYLCASRQTGRNTEAFFGQGTRLTVV.

The chain couples TRBV5-5 to TRBJ1-4; 9 bases agree with TRBD1. Trimming took 0 bases from V and 8 from J; bases not matched to a gene: 5. Germline V lookup: CDR1 SGHKS, CDR2 YYEKEE (reference sequence). The CDR3 is 15 amino acids. In DNA form, the CDR3 reads TGTGCCAGCAGCTTGGACAGGGGGCTGAAAGAAAAACTGTTTTTT. Amino acids: CASSLDRGLKEKLFF.

In DNA form, the CDR3 reads TGTGCCATCGGACAGGGGAATTCACCCCTCCACTTT. Protein sequence: CAIGQGNSPLHF. The chain links TRBV10-3 to TRBJ1-6; TRBD1 matches 9 bases. The V segment lost 8 bases and the J segment 7 bases; nucleotides outside the gene matches: 0. The length of the CDR3 is 12 residues. Germline values: CDR1 ENHRY, CDR2 SYGVKD.

The rearrangement joins TRBV4-3 to TRBJ2-3, with a weak D call TRBD2 (6 bases). V was clipped by 4 bases and J by 4 bases, with 18 bases between them. The CDR3 consists of 16 residues. Looked up from germline, CDR1 is LGHNA and CDR2 is YSLEER. In nucleotides, the CDR3 is TGCGCCAGCAGCCGGGGTACAACGGAGGGGTCAGATACGCAGTATTTT. It specifies CASSRGTTEGSDTQYF.

The genes are TRBV5-4 and TRBJ1-1; D perhaps matches TRBD1 (5 bases). The germline V gene has CDR1 SGHNT and CDR2 YYREEE (reference sequence). The V gene lost 2 bases and the J gene lost 8 bases, with 13 bases spanning the gap. The CDR3 consists of 13 residues. CDR3 nucleotide sequence: TGTGCCAGCAGCTTTACCCCAGGGAAAGAAGCTTTCTTT. Its protein product is CASSFTPGKEAFF.

The chain recombines TRBV10-3 with TRBJ2-5; D may be TRBD2 (6 bases). The ends were cut back, 6 bases at V and 1 base at J, with 18 bases in the middle. CDR1 is ENHRY and CDR2 is SYGVKD in the germline V gene. The CDR3 sequence is 16 residues long. The CDR3 bases are TGTGCCATCAGGACGGACGGGAGCATAAGCCAAGAGACCCAGTACTTC. Encoded protein: CAIRTDGSISQETQYF.